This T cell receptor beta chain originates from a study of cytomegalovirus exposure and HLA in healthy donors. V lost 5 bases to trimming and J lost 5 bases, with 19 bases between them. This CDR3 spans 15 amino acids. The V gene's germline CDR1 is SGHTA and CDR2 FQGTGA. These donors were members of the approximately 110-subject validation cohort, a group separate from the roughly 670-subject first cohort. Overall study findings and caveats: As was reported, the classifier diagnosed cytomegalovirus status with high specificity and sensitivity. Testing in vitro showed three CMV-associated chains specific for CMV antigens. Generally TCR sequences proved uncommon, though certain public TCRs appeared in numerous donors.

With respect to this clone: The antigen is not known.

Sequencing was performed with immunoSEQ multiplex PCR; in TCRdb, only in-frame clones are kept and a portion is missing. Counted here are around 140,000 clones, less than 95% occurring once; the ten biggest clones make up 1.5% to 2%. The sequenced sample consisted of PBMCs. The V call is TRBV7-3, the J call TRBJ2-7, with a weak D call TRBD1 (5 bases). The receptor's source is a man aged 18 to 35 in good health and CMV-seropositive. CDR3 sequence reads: CASSPKNLDTNEQYF. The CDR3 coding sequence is TGTGCCAGCAGCCCTAAAAACCTGGACACAAACGAGCAGTACTTC. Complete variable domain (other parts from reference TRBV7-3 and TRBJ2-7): GAGVSQTPSNKVTEKGKYVELRCDPISGHTALYWYRQSLGQGPEFLIYFQGTGAADDSGLPNDRFFAVRPEGSVSTLKIQRTERGDSAVYLCASSPKNLDTNEQYFGPGTRLTVT.